The 28 T cell receptor beta chains given below trace back to one sample, sequenced in a study of a mutant IDH1 vaccine in newly diagnosed glioma. No antigen is known for these receptors. Sequenced by immunoSEQ multiplex PCR; TCRdb stores in-frame clones only, minus some. Among 30,000 to 40,000 clones listed, about 80% were seen once. Time point denoted: week 5, during vaccination. Doses of 300 ug of mutant IDH1 20-mer peptide were given with topical imiquimod. This specimen was PBMCs, taken from a glioma patient whose treatment included an IDH1 peptide vaccine. The receptors originated from a man aged 25-40 years with glioma.

The CDR3 region is CASSYSYGRRDEQFF. Here the CDR3 DNA reads TGTGCCAGTAGTTATAGTTACGGGAGACGTGATGAGCAGTTCTTC. The chain has TRBV19 and TRBJ2-1, with D maybe TRBD2 (6 bases). Trimming removed 5 bases from V and 8 bases from J, with 19 bases in between. This CDR3 has 15 residues. The germline CDR1 and CDR2 sequences are LNHDA and SQIVND (reference sequence).

The gene calls are TRBV9 and TRBJ2-5; D possibly uses TRBD1 or TRBD2 (5 bases each). Trimming removed 3 bases at V and 3 bases at J, with 12 bases between. Germline V gives CDR1 SGDLS, CDR2 YYNGEE. The CDR3 contains 14 residues. CDR3 nucleotide sequence: TGTGCCAGCAGCGACCGGGACCCAGAAGAGACCCAGTACTTC. Its translation: CASSDRDPEETQYF.

This rearrangement joins TRBV10-3 to TRBJ1-2, with D hard to call. The CDR3 consists of 15 residues. The V and J ends lost 0 bases and 3 bases respectively, with 11 bases between them. The germline V gene has CDR1 ENHRY and CDR2 SYGVKD. The CDR3 sequence: CAISESGPLDYGYTF. In DNA form, the CDR3 reads TGTGCCATCAGTGAGTCCGGACCGCTAGACTATGGCTACACCTTC.

The chain uses TRBV7-2 and TRBJ2-5; TRBD2 might be the D (6 bases). This CDR3 is built from 13 residues. Germline-derived CDR1 and CDR2 are SGHTA and FQGNSA. The V end was cut by 3 bases, the J end by 6 bases, with 11 bases between. The CDR3 sequence is CASSLGLSKTQYF. The CDR3 DNA sequence: TGTGCCAGCAGCTTGGGACTCTCAAAGACCCAGTACTTC.

The chain is built from TRBV30 and TRBJ2-7; 10 nucleotides align to TRBD2. CDR3 length equals 18 residues. The trim removed 0 bases at V and 2 bases at J, leaving 13 bases unmatched. Germline-derived CDR1 and CDR2 are GTSNPN and SVGIG (reference sequence). CDR3 nucleotide sequence: TGTGCCTGGAGTGTATTTTTAGCGGGAGGACTTCGTCCCTACGAGCAGTACTTC. Protein sequence: CAWSVFLAGGLRPYEQYF.

The chain recombines TRBV4-1 with TRBJ1-1; a possible D gene is TRBD1 (5 bases). Germline assignment: CDR1 MGHRA and CDR2 YSYEKL. Trimming pared 0 bases from V and 1 base from J, leaving 18 bases between. CDR3 size: 18 residues. The DNA for the CDR3 is TGCGCCAGCAGCCAAGACGGGAGCCGGGGGTTGGGGAACACTGAAGCTTTCTTT. Protein product: CASSQDGSRGLGNTEAFF.

The genes are TRBV5-1 and TRBJ2-7, with 7 bases matching TRBD1. This CDR3 spans 13 amino acids. Germline V gene lookup returns CDR1 SGHRS and CDR2 YFSETQ. The ends lost 1 base at V and 3 bases at J; junction bases unmatched: 1. The CDR3 is CASSLTGDYEQYF. In DNA, the CDR3 is TGCGCCAGCAGCTTGACAGGGGACTACGAGCAGTACTTC.

This rearrangement joins TRBV2 to TRBJ1-4, with TRBD1 as a possible D gene (6 bases). Germline V gives CDR1 SNHLY, CDR2 FYNNEI. The CDR3 loop spans 15 amino acids. The germline V and J ends were trimmed by 4 bases and 3 bases, with 12 bases remaining between them. CDR3 sequence (DNA): TGTGCCAGCAGTGGGGGGCAGGGGTCTAATGAAAAACTGTTTTTT. The encoded protein is CASSGGQGSNEKLFF.

The V gene is TRBV5-1, the J gene TRBJ1-2, with 7 bases aligning to TRBD1. The CDR3 totals 14 residues. V lost 3 bases to trimming and J lost 2 bases; unmatched junction nucleotides: 4. Germline V gene lookup returns CDR1 SGHRS and CDR2 YFSETQ. In nucleotides, the CDR3 is TGCGCCAGCAGCTGGGACAGATTCAACTATGGCTACACCTTC. Its translation is CASSWDRFNYGYTF.

This chain uses TRBV7-2 with TRBJ2-7; D may be TRBD1 (6 bases). Germline CDR1 is SGHTA and CDR2 is FQGNSA. V lost 5 bases to trimming and J lost 0 bases, with 14 bases between them. The CDR3 length is 15 residues. The CDR3 region has the DNA TGTGCCAGCAGCACTATACAGGGCTCCTCCTACGAGCAGTACTTC. It translates to CASSTIQGSSYEQYF.

The chain carries TRBV5-4 and TRBJ1-1; a weak D match, TRBD1 (6 bases). V lost 3 bases to trimming and J lost 0 bases, with 9 bases between them. CDR1 and CDR2 (germline): SGHNT, YYREEE (reference sequence). The length of the CDR3 is 14 residues. The CDR3 sequence is CASSSQGLNTEAFF. The CDR3 bases are TGTGCCAGCAGCTCCCAGGGGTTGAACACTGAAGCTTTCTTT.

The chain is built from TRBV4-1 and TRBJ1-6, with 8 bases lining up with TRBD1. V gave up 1 base and J gave up 10 bases; unmatched junction bases: 12. CDR1 is MGHRA and CDR2 is YSYEKL in the germline V gene. This CDR3 contains 17 residues. CDR3 sequence reads: CASSQGPPGQALSPLHF. The CDR3 bases are TGCGCCAGCAGCCAAGGTCCTCCGGGACAGGCCTTATCACCCCTCCACTTT.

This clone occurred once. The V gene is TRBV10-3, the J gene TRBJ2-7; 7 bases line up with TRBD1. The CDR3 sequence is 14 residues long. Germline values: CDR1 ENHRY, CDR2 SYGVKD. The V and J ends lost 4 bases and 2 bases, in that order; junction bases with no gene match: 5. CDR3 sequence (DNA): TGTGCCATCAGTGTGGAGACAGGGACCTACGAGCAGTACTTC. It codes for CAISVETGTYEQYF.

This clone was counted a few times. This chain links TRBV27 with TRBJ1-5, with TRBD1 as a possible D gene (5 bases). The V and J ends lost 5 bases and 1 base respectively, with 9 bases between them. CDR1 and CDR2 from the germline V gene are MNHEY and SMNVEV (reference sequence). This CDR3 comprises 14 residues. This CDR3 reads CASSPRDSNQPQHF. The CDR3 DNA reads as TGTGCCAGCAGTCCCCGGGACAGCAATCAGCCCCAGCATTTT.

The chain joins TRBV7-2 to TRBJ1-4, with D hard to call. This CDR3 is 14 amino acids long. In germline, CDR1 is SGHTA, CDR2 FQGNSA. V was trimmed by 5 bases and J by 5 bases, leaving 12 bases between them. The CDR3 protein is CASSPQVGNEKLFF. CDR3 bases: TGTGCCAGCAGCCCCCAGGTGGGAAATGAAAAACTGTTTTTT.

This chain connects TRBV30 to TRBJ1-3; TRBD1 matches 7 bases. The germline gives CDR1 GTSNPN, CDR2 SVGIG (reference sequence). This CDR3 has 19 residues. With V trimmed by 4 bases and J by 0 bases, 18 bases remained unmatched. The CDR3 DNA follows: TGTGCCTGGACCCCTCTTGGGACAGAATCCACTCTCTCTGGAAACACCATATATTTT. This sequence encodes CAWTPLGTESTLSGNTIYF. The full variable domain, with the rest looked up from reference TRBV30 and TRBJ1-3, is SQTIHQWPATLVQPVGSPLSLECTVEGTSNPNLYWYRQAAGRGLQLLFYSVGIGQISSEVPQNLSASRPQDRQFILSSKKLLLSDSGFYLCAWTPLGTESTLSGNTIYFGEGSWLTVV.

The V and J genes are TRBV7-2 and TRBJ2-7; 8 nucleotides match TRBD1. The germline CDR1 and CDR2 sequences are SGHTA and FQGNSA. Germline trimming cut 5 bases from V and 5 bases from J; bases unmatched to any gene: 5. The CDR3 consists of 13 residues. CDR3 sequence reads: CASSPQGVHEQYF. The DNA of the CDR3 is TGTGCCAGCAGCCCACAGGGGGTGCACGAGCAGTACTTC.

This rearrangement joins TRBV6-5 to TRBJ2-3, with TRBD2 matching 11 bases. The CDR3 has 14 residues. Germline lookup yields CDR1 MNHEY and CDR2 SVGAGI. The J segment lost 3 bases and the V segment lost 6 bases, leaving 2 bases of the junction unmatched. Written as DNA, the CDR3 is TGTGCCAGCAGGCTAGCGGGAGGTACAGATACGCAGTATTTT. Translating gives CASRLAGGTDTQYF.

The V call is TRBV6-5, the J call TRBJ1-5; D is perhaps TRBD1 (5 bases). Trimming removed 0 bases from V and 7 bases from J, with 10 bases in between. Germline CDR1 MNHEY, CDR2 SVGAGI. This CDR3 contains 14 residues. The CDR3 sequence is CASSYSGTGQPQHF. CDR3 bases: TGTGCCAGCAGTTACTCTGGGACGGGGCAGCCCCAGCATTTT.

The chain joins TRBV5-1 to TRBJ2-5; the match to TRBD1 covers 11 bases. The CDR3 contains 17 residues. V lost 1 base and J lost 5; bases outside the gene matches: 10. In germline, CDR1 is SGHRS, CDR2 YFSETQ. Written as DNA, the CDR3 is TGCGCCAGCAGCTTGAGGACAGGGGGCGCATTAGGGGAGACCCAGTACTTC. Translating gives CASSLRTGGALGETQYF.

This clone was seen only a few times. This rearrangement joins TRBV7-6 to TRBJ1-1; D is unclear. The CDR3 contains 14 residues. Trimming pared 5 bases from V and 0 bases from J, leaving 10 bases between. CDR1 is SGHVS, CDR2 FNYEAQ, per germline. The CDR3 bases are TGTGCCAGCAGCATCGGGAGCTTGAACACTGAAGCTTTCTTT. Translated, it gives CASSIGSLNTEAFF.

V usage is TRBV4-2 and J usage is TRBJ1-1; 8 bases align to TRBD1. The CDR3 runs 15 residues. Losses at the gene ends were 0 bases for V and 7 bases for J; bases not matched to a gene: 7. In germline, CDR1 is LGHNA, CDR2 YNFKEQ. The CDR3, as DNA: TGTGCCAGCAGCCAAGATCAGGGACAGGCAATTGAAGCTTTCTTT. The encoded protein is CASSQDQGQAIEAFF.

The table lists this clone with a few counts. The J gene is TRBJ1-1, the V gene TRBV28; tentatively, D is TRBD1 (5 bases). The ends were cut back, 2 bases at V and 4 bases at J, with 11 bases in the middle. The length of the CDR3 is 14 residues. The germline V gene has CDR1 MDHEN and CDR2 SYDVKM. The CDR3 spells CASSLSSGGTEAFF. DNA for the CDR3: TGTGCCAGCAGTTTAAGCTCGGGGGGCACTGAAGCTTTCTTT.

The chain is built from TRBV27 and TRBJ2-3, with a weak D call TRBD2 (6 bases). Germline assignment: CDR1 MNHEY and CDR2 SMNVEV (reference sequence). The CDR3 runs to 15 residues. V dropped 7 bases and J dropped 3 bases, with 17 bases sitting between them. CDR3 amino acids: CASIQRAGRTDTQYF. Written as DNA, the CDR3 is TGTGCCAGCATCCAACGGGCAGGGAGGACAGATACGCAGTATTTT.

The chain links TRBV7-8 to TRBJ2-7; D is perhaps TRBD1 (6 bases). The CDR3 sequence is 13 residues long. V lost 2 bases and J lost 5, with 10 bases in between. Germline CDR1 reads SGHVS; CDR2 reads FQNEAQ. CDR3 nucleotide sequence: TGTGCCAGCAGCTTACCTCCAGGGGACGAGCAGTACTTC. Its protein product is CASSLPPGDEQYF.

The genes are TRBV2 and TRBJ2-5; D is possibly TRBD2 (5 bases). Trimming cost V 1 base and J 3 bases, with 12 bases left between them. The CDR3 runs to 15 residues. Germline CDR1 is SNHLY and CDR2 is FYNNEI. The CDR3 DNA sequence: TGTGCCAGCAGTGAAGGTCCTGCCGGGAAAGAGACCCAGTACTTC. This sequence encodes CASSEGPAGKETQYF. The variable domain in full, with the rest retrieved from reference TRBV2 and TRBJ2-5, is EPEVTQTPSHQVTQMGQEVILRCVPISNHLYFYWYRQILGQKVEFLVSFYNNEISEKSEIFDDQFSVERPDGSNFTLKIRSTKLEDSAMYFCASSEGPAGKETQYFGPGTRLLVL.

In DNA, the CDR3 is TGCGCCAGCAGCACCGGCTCGAACAGGGCCTACGAGCAGTACTTC. Its translation is CASSTGSNRAYEQYF. The rearrangement links TRBV4-1 to TRBJ2-7; maybe TRBD1 (6 bases). V was trimmed by 5 bases and J by 2 bases, leaving 16 bases between them. This CDR3 spans 15 amino acids. The germline V gene has CDR1 MGHRA and CDR2 YSYEKL.

The chain uses TRBV25-1 and TRBJ2-2; 9 bases are shared with TRBD1. The CDR3 is 16 amino acids. Germline-derived CDR1 and CDR2 are MGHDK and SYGVNS. The V and J ends lost 7 bases and 6 bases, in that order; junction bases with no gene match: 12. The CDR3 protein is CASTPTRQGDAGELFF. DNA for the CDR3: TGTGCCAGCACCCCCACCCGACAGGGGGATGCCGGGGAGCTGTTTTTT.